Reported below is one T cell receptor beta chain. These data come from a study of OX40 agonist ivuxolimab in advanced cancers. For the study at large: Every 2 weeks, patients received ivuxolimab intravenously, dosed at 0.01 to 10 mg/kg.

V lost 5 bases to trimming and J lost 1 base; unmatched junction nucleotides: 5. Germline CDR1 and CDR2: SGHTA and FQGNSA. CDR3 length: 15 residues. This table comes from immunoSEQ multiplex PCR, and its TCRdb copy is limited to in-frame clones, with some not included. This sample has 90,000 or so clones, with roughly nine tenths found just once. Here the sequenced sample was CD4+ or CD8+ T cells sorted from blood, taken in a trial of the OX40 agonist ivuxolimab. This TCR came from an adult with an advanced solid tumor such as melanoma, head and neck, liver or kidney cancer. The chain joins TRBV7-2 to TRBJ2-3, with 8 bases lining up with TRBD2. CDR3 residues: CASSIRGGGTDTQYF. The CDR3 DNA sequence: TGTGCCAGCAGCATCCGGGGGGGCGGCACAGATACGCAGTATTTT.